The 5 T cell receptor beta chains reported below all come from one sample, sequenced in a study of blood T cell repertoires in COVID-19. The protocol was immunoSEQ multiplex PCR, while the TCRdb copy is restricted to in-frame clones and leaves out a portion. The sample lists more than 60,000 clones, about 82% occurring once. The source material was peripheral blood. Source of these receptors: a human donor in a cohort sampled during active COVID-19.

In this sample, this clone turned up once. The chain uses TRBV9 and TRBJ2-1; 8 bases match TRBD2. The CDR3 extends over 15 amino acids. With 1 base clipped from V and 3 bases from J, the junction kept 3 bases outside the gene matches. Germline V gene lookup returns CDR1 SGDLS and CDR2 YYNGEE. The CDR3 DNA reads TGTGCCAGCAGCGTAATAAGCGGGGGCTACAATGAGCAGTTCTTC. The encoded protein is CASSVISGGYNEQFF.

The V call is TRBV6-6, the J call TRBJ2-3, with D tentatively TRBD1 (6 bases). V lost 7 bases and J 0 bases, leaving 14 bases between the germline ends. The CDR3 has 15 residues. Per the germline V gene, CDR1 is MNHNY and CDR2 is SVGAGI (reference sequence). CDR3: CASKDSPVSTDTQYF. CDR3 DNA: TGTGCCAGCAAGGACAGCCCGGTCAGCACAGATACGCAGTATTTT.

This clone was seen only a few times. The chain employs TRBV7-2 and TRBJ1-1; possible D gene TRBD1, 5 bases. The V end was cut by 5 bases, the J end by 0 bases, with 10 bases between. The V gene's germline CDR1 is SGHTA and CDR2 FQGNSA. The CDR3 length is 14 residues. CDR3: CASSSDRLNTEAFF. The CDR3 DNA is TGTGCCAGCAGCAGCGACAGACTGAACACTGAAGCTTTCTTT.

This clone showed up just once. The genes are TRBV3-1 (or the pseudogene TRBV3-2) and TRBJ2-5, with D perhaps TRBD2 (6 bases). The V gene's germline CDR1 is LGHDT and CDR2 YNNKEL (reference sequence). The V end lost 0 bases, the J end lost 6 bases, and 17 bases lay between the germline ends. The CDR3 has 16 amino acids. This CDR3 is CASSQEGSRRGQTQYF. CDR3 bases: TGTGCCAGCAGCCAAGAAGGAAGTAGGAGGGGTCAGACCCAGTACTTC.

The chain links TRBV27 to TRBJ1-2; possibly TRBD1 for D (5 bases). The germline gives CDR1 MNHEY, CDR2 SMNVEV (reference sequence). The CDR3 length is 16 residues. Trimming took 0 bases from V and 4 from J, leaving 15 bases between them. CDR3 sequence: CASSLSSGGVGYGYTF. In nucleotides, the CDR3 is TGTGCCAGCAGTTTATCATCTGGGGGGGTGGGCTATGGCTACACCTTC.